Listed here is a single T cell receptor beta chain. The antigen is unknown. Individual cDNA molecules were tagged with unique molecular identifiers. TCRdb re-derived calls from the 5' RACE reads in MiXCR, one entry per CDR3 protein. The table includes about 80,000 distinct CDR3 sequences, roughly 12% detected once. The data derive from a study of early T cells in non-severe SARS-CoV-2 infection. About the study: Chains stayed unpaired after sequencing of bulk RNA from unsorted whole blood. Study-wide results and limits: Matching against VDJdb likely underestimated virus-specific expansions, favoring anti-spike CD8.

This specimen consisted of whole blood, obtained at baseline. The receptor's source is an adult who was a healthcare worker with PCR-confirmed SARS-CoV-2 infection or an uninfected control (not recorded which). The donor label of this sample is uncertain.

This chain's CDR3 is CASSLARLAVNEQFF. The CDR3 DNA sequence: TGTGCCAGCAGTTTAGCGCGACTAGCGGTGAATGAGCAGTTCTTC. V is TRBV12-3 or TRBV12-4 and J is TRBJ2-1; 9 bases align to TRBD2. This CDR3 comprises 15 residues. Germline trimming cut 0 bases from V and 7 bases from J; bases unmatched to any gene: 4.